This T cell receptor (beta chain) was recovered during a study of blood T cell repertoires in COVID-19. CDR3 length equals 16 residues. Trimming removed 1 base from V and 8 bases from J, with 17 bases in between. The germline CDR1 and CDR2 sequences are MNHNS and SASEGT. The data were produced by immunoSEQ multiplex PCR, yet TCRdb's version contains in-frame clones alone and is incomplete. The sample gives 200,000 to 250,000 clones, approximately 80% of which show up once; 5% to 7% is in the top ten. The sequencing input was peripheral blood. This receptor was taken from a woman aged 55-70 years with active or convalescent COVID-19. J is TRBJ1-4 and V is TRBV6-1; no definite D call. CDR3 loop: CASSEVERISGEKLFF. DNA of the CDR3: TGTGCCAGCAGTGAAGTGGAGAGGATCTCGGGGGAAAAACTGTTTTTT.